What follows is one T cell receptor (beta chain) and its context. Its antigen remains unidentified. This specimen belongs to a study of a mutant IDH1 vaccine in newly diagnosed glioma. Background on the study: Patients received eight vaccinations in weeks 1, 3, 5, 7, 11, 15, 19, 23.

As for time point: week 5, during vaccination. Topical imiquimod was applied with each vaccine dose, which held 300 ug of mutant IDH1 20-mer peptide. CDR1 and CDR2 (germline): SGHTA, FQGNSA. The CDR3 extends over 11 amino acids. Trimming cost V 2 bases and J 11 bases, with 9 bases left between them. Here immunoSEQ multiplex PCR was the method, and the copy in TCRdb shows in-frame clones only, minus some. The table shows about 53,000 clones, with approximately 86% occurring only once. Findings of the study overall: Changes in the top peripheral T cell clonotypes seemingly had no bearing on pseudoprogression.

This chain uses TRBV7-2 with TRBJ1-1, with D perhaps matching TRBD1 (6 bases). The source material was PBMCs, sampled from a glioma patient whose treatment included an IDH1 peptide vaccine. The receptor was isolated from a woman aged 18-30 years with glioma. Some clones in this sample may be carry-over from other donors' samples. CDR3 bases: TGTGCCAGCAGCTTAACGAGGGGGGCTTTCTTT. This translates into CASSLTRGAFF. Drawing the rest from reference TRBV7-2 and TRBJ1-1, the complete variable domain is GAGVSQSPSNKVTEKGKDVELRCDPISGHTALYWYRQSLGQGLEFLIYFQGNSAPDKSGLPSDRFSAERTGGSVSTLTIQRTQQEDSAVYLCASSLTRGAFFGQGTRLTVV.